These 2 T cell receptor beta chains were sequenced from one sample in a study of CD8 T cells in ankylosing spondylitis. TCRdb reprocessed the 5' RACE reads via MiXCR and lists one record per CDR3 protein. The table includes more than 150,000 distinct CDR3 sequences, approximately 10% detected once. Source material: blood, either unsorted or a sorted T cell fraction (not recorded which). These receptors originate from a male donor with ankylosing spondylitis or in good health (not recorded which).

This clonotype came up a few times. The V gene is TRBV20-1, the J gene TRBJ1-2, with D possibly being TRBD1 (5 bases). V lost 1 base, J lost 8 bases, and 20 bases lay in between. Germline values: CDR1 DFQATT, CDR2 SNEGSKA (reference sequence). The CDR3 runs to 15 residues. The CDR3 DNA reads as TGCAGTGCTAGAGCGGGGGTAGGGTTAGTTTTGGGCTACACCTTC. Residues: CSARAGVGLVLGYTF.

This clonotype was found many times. CDR3 DNA sequence: TGTGCCAGCAGCCACCCGGGACTCAATAATGGCTACACCTTC. This encodes CASSHPGLNNGYTF. This chain uses TRBV3-1 with TRBJ1-2, with a possible D match to TRBD1 (5 bases). This CDR3 contains 14 residues. Trimming left V 3 bases short and J 6 bases short, with 14 bases between. Looked up from germline, CDR1 is LGHDT and CDR2 is YNNKEL (reference sequence).